Each of the 27 T cell receptor beta chains below was sequenced from the same sample in a study of blood T cell repertoires in COVID-19 (dated by TCRdb to between 2020 and 2021). Receptor amplification or capture employed the immunoSEQ multiplex PCR assay. TCRdb provides this immuneACCESS table in a form limited to in-frame rearrangements. Some clones are lacking; in checked studies, under half of them reflect an unresolved V gene, and why the rest are absent is not known. For this sample the table gives more than 95,000 clones, of which roughly 90% were detected only once. The ten top clones hold approximately 3.4% of the sample. The specimen was peripheral blood. The receptor set was obtained from a woman in her sixties or seventies with acute or convalescent COVID-19.

The chain uses TRBV7-9 and TRBJ2-7; D unresolved. V gave up 5 bases and J gave up 4 bases, with 12 bases separating them. The CDR3 is 13 amino acids. From germline, CDR1 is SEHNR and CDR2 FQNEAQ (reference sequence). The CDR3 DNA reads as TGTGCCAGCAGCAAACCCCCGGGTTACGAGCAGTACTTC. This gives the protein CASSKPPGYEQYF. Variable domain in full (rest from reference TRBV7-9 and TRBJ2-7): DTGVSQNPRHKITKRGQNVTFRCDPISEHNRLYWYRQTLGQGPEFLTYFQNEAQLEKSRLLSDRFSAERPKGSFSTLEIQRTEQGDSAMYLCASSKPPGYEQYFGPGTRLTVT.

The CDR3: CASREQGHEQYV. The CDR3 bases are TGTGCCAGCAGGGAACAGGGCCACGAGCAGTACGTC. The chain employs TRBV2 and TRBJ2-7, with D perhaps matching TRBD1 (6 bases). Germline CDR1 is SNHLY and CDR2 is FYNNEI. V lost 6 bases and J lost 5, with 11 bases in between. CDR3 length: 12 residues.

This clone was seen a single time. This rearrangement joins TRBV14 to TRBJ1-2, with 7 bases identical to TRBD1. Losses at the gene ends were 1 base for V and 4 bases for J; bases not matched to a gene: 3. From germline, CDR1 is SGHDN and CDR2 FVKESK. The CDR3 spans 14 residues. In nucleotides, the CDR3 is TGTGCCAGCAGCCAAGTGAGGGACAGCTATGGCTACACCTTC. Its protein is CASSQVRDSYGYTF. Complete variable domain (other parts from reference TRBV14 and TRBJ1-2): EAGVTQFPSHSVIEKGQTVTLRCDPISGHDNLYWYRRVMGKEIKFLLHFVKESKQDESGMPNNRFLAERTGGTYSTLKVQPAELEDSGVYFCASSQVRDSYGYTFGSGTRLTVV.

J is TRBJ1-5 and V is TRBV28; tentatively, D is TRBD1 (6 bases). Deletions cut 5 bases from V and 1 base from J, with 21 bases between. Looked up from germline, CDR1 is MDHEN and CDR2 is SYDVKM. The CDR3 loop spans 18 amino acids. CDR3 sequence (DNA): TGTGCCAGCAGTCAATTAGGGGGGGGAGTTCAAAGCAATCAGCCCCAGCATTTT. It codes for CASSQLGGGVQSNQPQHF.

This chain links TRBV30 with TRBJ2-1; TRBD2 matches at 13 bases. The CDR3 runs to 17 residues. V trimming: 3 bases; J trimming: 4 bases; junction bases outside the gene matches: 9. CDR1 GTSNPN and CDR2 SVGIG come from the germline V gene (reference sequence). The CDR3 bases are TGTGCCTGGAGGGACACTAGCGGGAGGGCTGGGTACAATGAGCAGTTCTTC. Encoded protein: CAWRDTSGRAGYNEQFF.

The chain recombines TRBV7-3 with TRBJ1-1, with a weak D call TRBD1 (6 bases). The V end lost 5 bases, the J end lost 5 bases, and 15 bases lay between the germline ends. The CDR3 contains 14 residues. Germline V gene lookup returns CDR1 SGHTA and CDR2 FQGTGA. Written as DNA, the CDR3 is TGTGCCAGCAGCCGTACTACAGGGAGTACTGAAGCTTTCTTT. It is translated as CASSRTTGSTEAFF.

The chain carries TRBV6-5 and TRBJ1-1; a possible D gene is TRBD1 (5 bases). Germline V gene sequence: CDR1 MNHEY, CDR2 SVGAGI. V was cut by 7 bases and J by 3 bases, with 18 bases left in between. This CDR3 is 15 amino acids long. The CDR3 region has the DNA TGTGCCAGCACCGACGGGGGAAGAAGGGACACTGAAGCTTTCTTT. Translated, it gives CASTDGGRRDTEAFF.

This rearrangement joins TRBV2 to TRBJ2-7; tentatively, D is TRBD1 (6 bases). With 1 base removed from V and 3 bases from J, the gap between germline ends came to 13 bases. CDR3 size: 15 residues. Per the germline V gene, CDR1 is SNHLY and CDR2 is FYNNEI. The CDR3 sequence: CASSEGWGQIYEQYF. The DNA of the CDR3 is TGTGCCAGCAGTGAAGGTTGGGGACAAATCTACGAGCAGTACTTC. Combining the CDR3 with reference TRBV2 and TRBJ2-7 gives the whole variable domain EPEVTQTPSHQVTQMGQEVILRCVPISNHLYFYWYRQILGQKVEFLVSFYNNEISEKSEIFDDQFSVERPDGSNFTLKIRSTKLEDSAMYFCASSEGWGQIYEQYFGPGTRLTVT.

The chain links TRBV18 to TRBJ2-2, with TRBD1 matching 7 bases. Looked up from germline, CDR1 is KGHSH and CDR2 is LQKENI. V lost 6 bases and J lost 4; bases outside the gene matches: 11. The CDR3 length is 16 residues. The chain's CDR3 is CASSIQGSPRTGELFF. The CDR3 coding sequence is TGTGCCAGCTCGATACAGGGGTCCCCCCGCACCGGGGAGCTGTTTTTT.

The chain employs TRBV11-3 and TRBJ2-7, with D possibly being TRBD2 (6 bases). CDR3 length equals 14 residues. V lost 7 bases and J 4 bases, leaving 17 bases between the germline ends. CDR1 SGHNT and CDR2 YENEEA come from the germline V gene. The CDR3 nucleotides are TGTGCCAGCAAACGGGCCGCGGGGCCTTACGAGCAGTACGTC. Its protein is CASKRAAGPYEQYV.

This chain uses TRBV7-9 with TRBJ2-1; 7 bases agree with TRBD2. The CDR3 sequence is 18 residues long. The germline CDR1 and CDR2 sequences are SEHNR and FQNEAQ (reference sequence). The junction had 19 bases not matched to a gene; V was cut back by 7 bases and J by 4 bases. Here the CDR3 DNA reads TGTGCCAGCATCCCCCCAGAGTCAGCGGGGACTCTATACAATGAGCAGTTCTTC. Its protein product is CASIPPESAGTLYNEQFF.

V and J are TRBV12-3 or TRBV12-4 and TRBJ1-2; the D is unclear. V gave up 3 bases and J gave up 4 bases, with 6 bases separating them. The CDR3 totals 12 residues. This CDR3 is CASSLGPYGYTF. CDR3 nucleotide sequence: TGTGCCAGCAGTTTGGGCCCCTATGGCTACACCTTC.

This rearrangement joins TRBV10-2 to TRBJ2-7, with TRBD2 identical over 14 bases. J lost 12 bases, V lost 6 bases, and 7 bases had no gene match. The CDR3 sequence is 13 residues long. Germline V lookup: CDR1 WSHSY, CDR2 SAAADI. CDR3 residues: CASRVTSGRAVYF. As DNA, the CDR3 is TGCGCCAGCAGGGTGACTAGCGGGAGGGCCGTGTACTTC.

The chain employs TRBV5-1 and TRBJ2-1; the D gene is possibly TRBD2 (5 bases). Germline CDR1 is SGHRS and CDR2 is YFSETQ. This CDR3 has 15 amino acids. Trimming cost V 3 bases and J 0 bases, with 10 bases left between them. CDR3 DNA sequence: TGCGCCAGCAGCTCAGGACTTCACTCCTACAATGAGCAGTTCTTC. Encoded protein: CASSSGLHSYNEQFF. The full variable domain, completed using reference TRBV5-1 and TRBJ2-1, is KAGVTQTPRYLIKTRGQQVTLSCSPISGHRSVSWYQQTPGQGLQFLFEYFSETQRNKGNFPGRFSGRQFSNSRSEMNVSTLELGDSALYLCASSSGLHSYNEQFFGPGTRLTVL.

J is TRBJ1-2 and V is TRBV25-1; 7 nucleotides line up with TRBD1. This CDR3 is 13 amino acids long. The germline gives CDR1 MGHDK, CDR2 SYGVNS. V shed 8 bases and J 7 bases; nucleotides not matched to a gene: 10. CDR3 sequence (DNA): TGTGCCAGCCGAGAGAAAGGGGGCTTTGGCTACACCTTC. It encodes CASREKGGFGYTF.

The chain employs TRBV30 and TRBJ2-5; TRBD2 matches 7 bases. Per germline, CDR1 GTSNPN and CDR2 SVGIG (reference sequence). This CDR3 region has 15 residues. Trimming removed 6 bases from V and 7 bases from J; junction bases left unmatched: 17. DNA for the CDR3: TGTGCCTGTTCCCATGGAGGTGCGGGGGATTTGACCCAGTACTTC. It codes for CACSHGGAGDLTQYF.

The V and J genes are TRBV6-5 and TRBJ2-1; 9 bases match TRBD2. After removal of 1 base from V and 12 bases from J, the junction contained 13 bases not matched to a gene. The germline V gene encodes CDR1 MNHEY and CDR2 SVGAGI. The CDR3 runs to 16 residues. CDR3 DNA: TGTGCCAGCAGTTACTATGGACTAGCGCGCCCAGAGGGGCAGTTCTTC. Translation gives CASSYYGLARPEGQFF.

V usage is TRBV4-2 and J usage is TRBJ1-5; 9 bases are a match to TRBD1. V was pared by 3 bases and J by 2 bases, with 11 bases of the junction left unmatched. CDR3 length equals 18 residues. Germline CDR1 is LGHNA and CDR2 is YNFKEQ. This CDR3 is CASSQAQGAGVGNQPQHF. In DNA form, the CDR3 reads TGTGCCAGCAGCCAGGCACAGGGGGCTGGGGTGGGCAATCAGCCCCAGCATTTT.

Remarks on this clone: Different DNA sequences within this sample yield the same CDR3. The chain combines TRBV2 with TRBJ1-3; 11 bases align to TRBD1. With 5 bases clipped from V and 3 bases from J, the junction kept 3 bases outside the gene matches. This CDR3 comprises 15 residues. Germline CDR1 reads SNHLY; CDR2 reads FYNNEI. Here the CDR3 DNA reads TGTGCCAGCAGTCGGGACAGGGGGGGTGGAAACACCATATATTTT. It yields the protein CASSRDRGGGNTIYF. Complete variable domain (other parts from reference TRBV2 and TRBJ1-3): EPEVTQTPSHQVTQMGQEVILRCVPISNHLYFYWYRQILGQKVEFLVSFYNNEISEKSEIFDDQFSVERPDGSNFTLKIRSTKLEDSAMYFCASSRDRGGGNTIYFGEGSWLTVV.

This rearrangement joins TRBV6-1 to TRBJ1-2; D possibly corresponds to TRBD1 (6 bases). V lost 2 bases and J lost 5, with 12 bases in between. Germline CDR1 reads MNHNS; CDR2 reads SASEGT. The length of the CDR3 is 14 residues. The CDR3 coding sequence is TGTGCCAGCAGTGAACCAGGAAGGGGGTATGGCTACACCTTC. Translated: CASSEPGRGYGYTF.

The chain links TRBV5-1 to TRBJ2-2; 7 bases match TRBD2. The CDR3 totals 15 residues. Germline V gives CDR1 SGHRS, CDR2 YFSETQ. The V segment lost 4 bases and the J segment 3 bases; nucleotides outside the gene matches: 6. The DNA of the CDR3 is TGCGCCAGCAGCCCCTCGGGAGGAGACACCGGGGAGCTGTTTTTT. Residues: CASSPSGGDTGELFF.

The V call is TRBV2, the J call TRBJ2-7, with 7 nucleotides matching TRBD2. The CDR3 sequence is 15 residues long. V shed 3 bases, J shed 3 bases, and the junction held 8 bases outside the gene matches. Germline CDR1 reads SNHLY; CDR2 reads FYNNEI. CDR3 bases: TGTGCCAGCAGTGATCCAGGGCTAGCGGACTACGAGCAGTACTTC. Amino acids: CASSDPGLADYEQYF.

The chain links TRBV7-9 to TRBJ1-2; D unclear. Germline V lookup: CDR1 SEHNR, CDR2 FQNEAQ (reference sequence). CDR3 length: 12 amino acids. Trimming took off 1 base at V and 14 bases at J, with 14 bases between the two ends. CDR3 region: CASSLGASLSTF. Here the CDR3 DNA reads TGTGCCAGCAGCTTAGGGGCGAGTCTAAGTACCTTC.

The V gene is TRBV6-5, the J gene TRBJ1-2; D gene ambiguous. CDR3 length: 13 amino acids. V lost 6 bases and J lost 1, with 9 bases in between. The germline V gene encodes CDR1 MNHEY and CDR2 SVGAGI. The CDR3: CASSYDINYGYTF. CDR3 nucleotide sequence: TGTGCCAGCAGCTATGACATTAACTATGGCTACACCTTC.

The chain couples TRBV7-8 to TRBJ1-2; the match to TRBD1 covers 9 bases. Germline-derived CDR1 and CDR2 are SGHVS and FQNEAQ. Losses at the gene ends were 5 bases for V and 8 bases for J; bases not matched to a gene: 3. The length of the CDR3 is 12 residues. The chain's CDR3 is CASSLDRGGYTF. CDR3 sequence (DNA): TGTGCCAGCAGCCTGGACAGGGGAGGCTACACCTTC.

The DNA of the CDR3 is TGCGCCAGCAGCTTAGGGACAGGGGACTATGGCTACACCTTC. Protein product: CASSLGTGDYGYTF. The genes are TRBV5-1 and TRBJ1-2; 10 bases line up with TRBD1. The CDR3 loop spans 14 amino acids. Germline values: CDR1 SGHRS, CDR2 YFSETQ. Trimming removed 2 bases from V and 3 bases from J; junction bases left unmatched: 1.

The gene calls are TRBV24-1 and TRBJ2-1; 7 bases align to TRBD2. The CDR3 length is 15 residues. Germline V gives CDR1 KGHDR, CDR2 SFDVKD. J was trimmed by 5 bases and V by 1 base; bases with no gene match: 4. The CDR3 nucleotides are TGTGCCACCAGTGATTTCACTAGCGTCAACAATGAGCAGTTCTTC. Its protein product is CATSDFTSVNNEQFF.